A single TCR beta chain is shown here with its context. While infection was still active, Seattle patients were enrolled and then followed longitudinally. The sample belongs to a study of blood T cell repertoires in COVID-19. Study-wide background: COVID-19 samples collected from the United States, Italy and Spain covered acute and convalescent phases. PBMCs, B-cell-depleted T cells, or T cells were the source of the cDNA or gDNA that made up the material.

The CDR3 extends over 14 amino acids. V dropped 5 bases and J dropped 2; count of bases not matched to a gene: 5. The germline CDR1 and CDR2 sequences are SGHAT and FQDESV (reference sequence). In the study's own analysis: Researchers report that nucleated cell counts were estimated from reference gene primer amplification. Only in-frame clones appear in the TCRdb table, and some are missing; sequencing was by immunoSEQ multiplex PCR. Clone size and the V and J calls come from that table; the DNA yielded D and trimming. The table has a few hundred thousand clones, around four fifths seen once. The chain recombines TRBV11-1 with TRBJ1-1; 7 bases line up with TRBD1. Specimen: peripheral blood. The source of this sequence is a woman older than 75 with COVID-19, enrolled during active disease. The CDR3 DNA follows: TGTGCCAGCAGCCGGGACAGAGGTAACACTGAAGCTTTCTTT. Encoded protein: CASSRDRGNTEAFF. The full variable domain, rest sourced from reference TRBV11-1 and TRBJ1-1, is EAEVAQSPRYKITEKSQAVAFWCDPISGHATLYWYRQILGQGPELLVQFQDESVVDDSQLPKDRFSAERLKGVDSTLKIQPAELGDSAMYLCASSRDRGNTEAFFGQGTRLTVV.